These 7 T cell receptor beta chains were sequenced from one sample in a study of OX40 agonist ivuxolimab in advanced cancers. Profiling relied on immunoSEQ multiplex PCR, and the TCRdb table lists in-frame clones only, not all of them. Seen here are roughly 100,000 clones, 80% to 90% observed once, and the top ten hold 0.79%. Specimen: CD4+ or CD8+ T cells sorted from blood, collected in a trial of the OX40 agonist ivuxolimab. The receptors come from an adult with an advanced solid tumor such as melanoma, head and neck, liver or kidney cancer.

V usage is TRBV19 and J usage is TRBJ1-4; D uncertain. The CDR3 runs 11 residues. Between the trimmed V and J ends, which lost 10 bases and 11 bases, there was a span of 14 bases. The V gene's germline CDR1 is LNHDA and CDR2 SQIVND (reference sequence). The CDR3 DNA is TGTGCCACTGGCCAGACGAAGAAACTGTTTTTT. Protein product: CATGQTKKLFF.

The chain uses TRBV4-1 and TRBJ2-3, with 9 bases matching TRBD1. V shed 1 base, J shed 4 bases, and the junction held 6 bases outside the gene matches. This CDR3 comprises 16 residues. Per the germline V gene, CDR1 is MGHRA and CDR2 is YSYEKL. CDR3 coding DNA: TGCGCCAGCAGCCAAGGAGGGACAGGGTTCCCAGATACGCAGTATTTT. Translated, it gives CASSQGGTGFPDTQYF.

The chain is built from TRBV30 and TRBJ2-1, with D unclear. The CDR3 is 11 amino acids. The V gene's germline CDR1 is GTSNPN and CDR2 SVGIG (reference sequence). The germline V and J ends were trimmed by 3 bases and 12 bases, with 12 bases remaining between them. The CDR3: CAWRVVQGQFF. The CDR3 DNA reads as TGTGCCTGGAGAGTTGTACAAGGGCAGTTCTTC.

The chain uses TRBV27 and TRBJ2-7; weak D call: TRBD1 (5 bases). The CDR3 covers 13 residues. Germline CDR1 reads MNHEY; CDR2 reads SMNVEV (reference sequence). The CDR3 DNA reads TGTGCTTTATCCAACAGGTCTATAAGGGAGCAGTACTTC. It specifies CALSNRSIREQYF.

V is TRBV28 and J is TRBJ1-5; D gene uncertain. With 3 bases removed from V and 6 bases from J, the gap between germline ends came to 3 bases. CDR1 and CDR2 from the germline V gene are MDHEN and SYDVKM. This CDR3 spans 11 amino acids. In DNA, the CDR3 is TGTGCCAGCAGTTTTAGTCAGCCCCAGCATTTT. Translated: CASSFSQPQHF.

This rearrangement joins TRBV9 to TRBJ2-3; tentatively, D is TRBD1 or TRBD2 (5 bases each). The germline V and J ends were trimmed by 0 bases and 2 bases, with 13 bases remaining between them. CDR3 length: 16 residues. Germline CDR1 and CDR2: SGDLS and YYNGEE. CDR3 amino acids: CASSVADGALTDTQYF. The CDR3 DNA reads TGTGCCAGCAGCGTAGCTGACGGGGCCCTCACAGATACGCAGTATTTT.

The CDR3 protein is CASSYGRAYSNQPQHF. CDR3 coding DNA: TGTGCCAGCAGTTACGGCAGGGCGTATAGCAATCAGCCCCAGCATTTT. V gene TRBV6-5 combines with J gene TRBJ1-5, with D maybe TRBD1 (5 bases). The CDR3 is 16 amino acids. CDR1 MNHEY and CDR2 SVGAGI come from the germline V gene. V lost 2 bases, J lost 0 bases, and 11 bases lay in between.